The 13 T cell receptor beta chains reported below all come from one sample, sequenced in a study of blood T cell repertoires in COVID-19. Generated by immunoSEQ multiplex PCR, the TCRdb table keeps only in-frame clones and is missing some. Counted here are some 78,000 clones, 90% occurring once; the ten biggest clones make up roughly 4%. The sequencing sample was made of peripheral blood. The receptor source for this set is a woman aged 80 or over with active or convalescent COVID-19.

The chain couples TRBV28 to TRBJ1-4, with a weak D call TRBD1 (5 bases). Germline V gene sequence: CDR1 MDHEN, CDR2 SYDVKM. The CDR3 length is 14 residues. V was pared by 2 bases and J by 5 bases, with 9 bases between. The CDR3 sequence: CASSLGGANEKLFF. The DNA for the CDR3 is TGTGCCAGCAGTTTAGGAGGGGCGAATGAAAAACTGTTTTTT.

The chain combines TRBV19 with TRBJ2-1, with 7 bases lining up with TRBD2. The germline V gene encodes CDR1 LNHDA and CDR2 SQIVND (reference sequence). The CDR3 contains 14 residues. The V and J ends lost 0 bases and 8 bases, in that order; junction bases with no gene match: 4. The CDR3 loop reads CASSIDPGGDEQFF. CDR3 nucleotides: TGTGCCAGTAGTATAGATCCGGGAGGTGATGAGCAGTTCTTC.

This chain uses TRBV7-2 with TRBJ2-7; TRBD2 might be the D (7 bases). CDR1 and CDR2 from the germline V gene are SGHTA and FQGNSA. Between the trimmed V and J ends, which lost 9 bases and 0 bases, there was a span of 12 bases. The CDR3 contains 13 residues. This CDR3 is CASGGANSYEQYF. The CDR3 DNA reads as TGTGCCAGTGGGGGGGCAAACTCCTACGAGCAGTACTTC.

The chain uses TRBV6-2 or TRBV6-3 and TRBJ1-4, with D hard to call. Germline CDR1 is MNHEY and CDR2 is SVGEGT. V shed 6 bases and J shed 0 bases, with 14 bases lying between them. The CDR3 runs to 16 residues. The CDR3 loop is CASSPNRRATNEKLFF. As DNA, the CDR3 is TGTGCCAGCAGCCCAAACCGCCGAGCAACTAATGAAAAACTGTTTTTT.

The rearrangement links TRBV2 to TRBJ2-3, with TRBD2 matching over 7 bases. Trimming removed 4 bases from V and 4 bases from J; junction bases left unmatched: 11. The CDR3 totals 16 residues. Germline V gene sequence: CDR1 SNHLY, CDR2 FYNNEI. The CDR3 DNA reads TGTGCCAGCAGTGCCTCCATGGGGGGGTACGCAGATACGCAGTATTTT. Protein product: CASSASMGGYADTQYF.

The rearrangement joins TRBV6-1 to TRBJ2-1, with 8 bases aligning to TRBD2. This CDR3 is built from 15 residues. With 3 bases clipped from V and 1 base from J, the junction kept 2 bases outside the gene matches. Germline V lookup: CDR1 MNHNS, CDR2 SASEGT. As DNA, the CDR3 is TGTGCCAGCAGTGACCGGGAGGGTTCCTACAATGAGCAGTTCTTC. Its translation is CASSDREGSYNEQFF.

The V and J genes are TRBV29-1 and TRBJ2-7, with 7 positions matching TRBD2. The J segment lost 0 bases and the V segment lost 3 bases, leaving 2 bases of the junction unmatched. The CDR3 runs to 13 residues. The germline V gene has CDR1 SQVTM and CDR2 ANQGSEA. CDR3 loop: CSVEGTTSYEQYF. In nucleotides, the CDR3 is TGCAGCGTTGAGGGGACTACCTCCTACGAGCAGTACTTC.

This chain links TRBV6-6 with TRBJ1-6; D is unclear. CDR1 and CDR2 from the germline V gene are MNHNY and SVGAGI (reference sequence). The CDR3 runs 13 residues. Between the trimmed V and J ends, which lost 2 bases and 7 bases, there was a span of 6 bases. The CDR3 spells CASSYGTNSPLHF. CDR3 in DNA: TGTGCCAGCAGTTACGGCACAAATTCACCCCTCCACTTT.

A few counts support this clone. The chain employs TRBV10-3 and TRBJ2-1; D might be TRBD1 (5 bases). CDR3 length equals 15 residues. The V end was cut by 6 bases, the J end by 0 bases, with 12 bases between. Germline lookup yields CDR1 ENHRY and CDR2 SYGVKD. DNA for the CDR3: TGTGCCATCAGCAATAAGGACAACTCCTACAATGAGCAGTTCTTC. Its protein product is CAISNKDNSYNEQFF.

This clone appeared once. This sequence joins TRBV2 and TRBJ1-2; the D gene is possibly TRBD1 (5 bases). V was pared by 2 bases and J by 8 bases, with 12 bases between. There are 13 residues in the CDR3. CDR1 is SNHLY, CDR2 FYNNEI, per germline. CDR3 nucleotide sequence: TGTGCCAGCAGTGAAAACAGGTTGATCGGCTACACCTTC. Translation gives CASSENRLIGYTF.

The V gene is TRBV5-1, the J gene TRBJ2-3; 10 nucleotides align to TRBD2. Germline V gene sequence: CDR1 SGHRS, CDR2 YFSETQ. The CDR3 contains 15 residues. V trimming: 3 bases; J trimming: 2 bases; junction bases outside the gene matches: 3. In DNA, the CDR3 is TGCGCCAGCAGCTCTAGCGGGAGAAACACAGATACGCAGTATTTT. It specifies CASSSSGRNTDTQYF.

The chain recombines TRBV5-1 with TRBJ2-2, with D maybe TRBD2 (6 bases). The V end lost 2 bases, the J end lost 3 bases, and 11 bases lay between the germline ends. Germline V gene lookup returns CDR1 SGHRS and CDR2 YFSETQ. This CDR3 contains 15 residues. The CDR3 sequence: CASSFSREDTGELFF. The DNA for the CDR3 is TGCGCCAGCAGCTTTTCCAGGGAGGACACCGGGGAGCTGTTTTTT.

The V gene is TRBV4-2, the J gene TRBJ2-3, with 13 bases lining up with TRBD2. Trimming removed 3 bases from V and 2 bases from J; junction bases left unmatched: 5. Germline V gene lookup returns CDR1 LGHNA and CDR2 YNFKEQ. The CDR3 is 17 amino acids. The CDR3 sequence is CASSQAGTSGDTDTQYF. The CDR3 DNA follows: TGTGCCAGCAGCCAGGCCGGGACTAGCGGGGACACAGATACGCAGTATTTT.